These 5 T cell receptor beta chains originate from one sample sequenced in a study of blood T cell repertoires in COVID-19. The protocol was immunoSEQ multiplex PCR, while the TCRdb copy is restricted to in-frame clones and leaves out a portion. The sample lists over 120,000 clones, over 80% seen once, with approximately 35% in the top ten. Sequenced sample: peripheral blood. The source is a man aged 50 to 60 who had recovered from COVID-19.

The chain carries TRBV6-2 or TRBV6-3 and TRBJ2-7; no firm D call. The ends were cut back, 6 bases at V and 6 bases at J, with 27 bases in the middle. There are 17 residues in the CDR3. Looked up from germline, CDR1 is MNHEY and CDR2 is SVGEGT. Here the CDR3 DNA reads TGTGCCAGCAGCCTCCTCCATGGAGCCGGCGCCGCTGGCGAGCAGTACTTC. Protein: CASSLLHGAGAAGEQYF.

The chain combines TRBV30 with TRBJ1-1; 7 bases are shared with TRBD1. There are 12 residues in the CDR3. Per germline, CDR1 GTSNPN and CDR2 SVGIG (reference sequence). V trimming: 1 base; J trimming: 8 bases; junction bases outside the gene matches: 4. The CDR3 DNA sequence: TGTGCCTGGAGTGAAGGGGGCGGAGAAGCTTTCTTT. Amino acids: CAWSEGGGEAFF. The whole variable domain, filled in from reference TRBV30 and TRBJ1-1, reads SQTIHQWPATLVQPVGSPLSLECTVEGTSNPNLYWYRQAAGRGLQLLFYSVGIGQISSEVPQNLSASRPQDRQFILSSKKLLLSDSGFYLCAWSEGGGEAFFGQGTRLTVV.

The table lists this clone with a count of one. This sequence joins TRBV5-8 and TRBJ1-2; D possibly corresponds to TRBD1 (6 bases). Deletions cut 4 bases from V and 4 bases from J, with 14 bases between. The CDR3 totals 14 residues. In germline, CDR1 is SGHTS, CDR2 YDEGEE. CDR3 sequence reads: CASSLLTGTYGYTF. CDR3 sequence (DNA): TGTGCCAGCAGCCTCCTTACAGGGACCTATGGCTACACCTTC. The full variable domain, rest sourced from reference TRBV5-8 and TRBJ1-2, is EAGVTQSPTHLIKTRGQQATLRCSPISGHTSVYWYQQALGLGLQFLLWYDEGEERNRGNFPPRFSGRQFPNYSSELNVNALELEDSALYLCASSLLTGTYGYTFGSGTRLTVV.

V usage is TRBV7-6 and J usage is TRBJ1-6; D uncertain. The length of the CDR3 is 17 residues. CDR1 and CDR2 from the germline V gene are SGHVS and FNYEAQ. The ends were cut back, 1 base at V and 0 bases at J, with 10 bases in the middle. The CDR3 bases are TGTGCCAGCAGCTTAGAAGTTTTTAGCTCCTATAATTCACCCCTCCACTTT. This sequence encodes CASSLEVFSSYNSPLHF.

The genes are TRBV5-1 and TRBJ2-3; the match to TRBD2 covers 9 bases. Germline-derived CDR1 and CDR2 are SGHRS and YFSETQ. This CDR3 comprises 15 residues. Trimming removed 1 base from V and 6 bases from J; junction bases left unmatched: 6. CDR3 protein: CASSLFLAGRDTQYF. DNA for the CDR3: TGCGCCAGCAGCTTGTTCCTAGCGGGGAGGGATACGCAGTATTTT.